The rows below give T cell receptor beta chains drawn from one sample of a study of radiotherapy plus CTLA-4 blockade in lung cancer. This table comes from immunoSEQ multiplex PCR, and its TCRdb copy is limited to in-frame clones, with some not included. The sample has 30,000 to 40,000 clones; 60% to 85% are singletons. Sequencing used peripheral blood, obtained from a patient treated with radiotherapy plus ipilimumab. These receptors originate from a human donor with non-small cell lung cancer that progressed on radiotherapy plus ipilimumab. The CDR3 runs from the conserved cysteine through the conserved F or W.

V: TRBV9
length: 16
J: TRBJ2-1
CDR3: CASSSRTGGPYDEQFF

V: TRBV5-1
length: 15
J: TRBJ2-7
CDR3: CASSLDGVGPYEQYF

V: TRBV28
length: 19
J: TRBJ2-7
CDR3: CASSLSPDDRTGETYEQYF

V: TRBV4-3
length: 15
J: TRBJ2-3
CDR3: CASSQDGSRTDTQYF

V: TRBV19
length: 16
J: TRBJ1-1
CDR3: CASQSLLLGSNTEAFF

V: TRBV5-4
length: 14
J: TRBJ1-2
CDR3: CASSSPQATGGYTF

V: TRBV28
length: 15
J: TRBJ1-1
CDR3: CASSPLPGTDTEAFF

V: TRBV7-2
length: 14
J: TRBJ2-2
CDR3: CASRKGQSTGELVF

V: TRBV10-3
length: 13
J: TRBJ1-2
CDR3: CAISEVAGYGYTF

V: TRBV11-2
length: 17
J: TRBJ2-5
CDR3: CASSLNPGGERLETQYF

V: TRBV14
length: 15
J: TRBJ2-3
CDR3: CASSALGARTDTQYF

V: TRBV6-5
length: 16
J: TRBJ1-1
CDR3: CASSYLGQGRSGEAFF

V: TRBV27
length: 14
J: TRBJ1-2
CDR3: CASRTGASMYGYTF

V: TRBV28
length: 15
J: TRBJ1-2
CDR3: CASSLVGTPWHGYTF

V: TRBV29-1
length: 15
J: TRBJ2-3
CDR3: CSVDGLAGGRDTQYF

V: TRBV5-6
length: 16
J: TRBJ1-5
CDR3: CASSQSGPTGTQPQHF

V: TRBV9
length: 15
J: TRBJ1-1
CDR3: CASSPGTGGNTEAFF

V: TRBV27
length: 14
J: TRBJ2-2
CDR3: CASSLAWSTGELFF

V: TRBV6-1
length: 15
J: TRBJ2-1
CDR3: CASSIDLPSYNEQFF

V: TRBV27
length: 17
J: TRBJ2-7
CDR3: CASSPQVMTGEIYEQYF

V: TRBV7-2
length: 14
J: TRBJ2-5
CDR3: CASSPAGLKETQYF

V: TRBV5-1
length: 16
J: TRBJ2-6
CDR3: CASSYSGTSGANVLTF

V: TRBV28
length: 12
J: TRBJ2-7
CDR3: CASSLWGYEQYF

V: TRBV28
length: 15
J: TRBJ1-6
CDR3: CASTVDSSYNSPLHF

V: TRBV25-1
length: 13
J: TRBJ1-2
CDR3: CASSRAGDYGYTF

V: TRBV25-1
length: 15
J: TRBJ2-3
CDR3: CASSYQGAFTDTQYF

V: TRBV19
length: 16
J: TRBJ2-1
CDR3: CASSTDGGLSYNEQFF

V: TRBV7-8
length: 13
J: TRBJ1-1
CDR3: CASSLTGPTEAFF

V: TRBV5-1
length: 14
J: TRBJ2-1
CDR3: CASSRASGDNEQFF

V: TRBV2
length: 19
J: TRBJ1-5
CDR3: CASSERLEGQGTSNQPQHF

V: TRBV29-1
length: 14
J: TRBJ2-1
CDR3: CSNKGGSSYNEQFF

V: TRBV28
length: 14
J: TRBJ2-3
CDR3: CASDGLAGGNTQYF

V: TRBV5-4
length: 14
J: TRBJ2-7
CDR3: CASSSPGRTYEQYF

V: TRBV28
length: 15
J: TRBJ2-7
CDR3: CASQSQQLLDYEQYF

V: TRBV5-1
length: 14
J: TRBJ1-4
CDR3: CASSFSGDNEKLFF

V: TRBV6-5
length: 11
J: TRBJ2-1
CDR3: CASSSVDEQFF

V: TRBV19
length: 13
J: TRBJ2-1
CDR3: CASSTYLNNEQFF

V: TRBV4-2
length: 16
J: TRBJ2-3
CDR3: CASSQGVAGPTDTQYF

V: TRBV19
length: 15
J: TRBJ2-2
CDR3: CASSIVGGGTGELFF

V: TRBV29-1
length: 11
J: TRBJ1-1
CDR3: CSVGTYTEAFF

V: TRBV2
length: 12
J: TRBJ2-1
CDR3: CASTTTGSEQFF

V: TRBV19
length: 18
J: TRBJ2-7
CDR3: CASSPLDRGRTGVSEQYF

V: TRBV27
length: 15
J: TRBJ1-1
CDR3: CASSLTGQGWTEAFF

V: TRBV7-9
length: 17
J: TRBJ1-3
CDR3: CASSLPFGGEGGNTIYF

V: TRBV7-6
length: 14
J: TRBJ2-7
CDR3: CASSLAGPTYEQYF

V: TRBV27
length: 16
J: TRBJ1-2
CDR3: CASSLRDSPWRYGYTF

V: TRBV28
length: 13
J: TRBJ2-7
CDR3: CASSQEDSYEQYF

V: TRBV6-1
length: 14
J: TRBJ2-2
CDR3: CASSVLTGAGELFF

V: TRBV5-6
length: 13
J: TRBJ2-7
CDR3: CASSPTVPYEQYF

V: TRBV25-1
length: 13
J: TRBJ2-3
CDR3: CASSGGFTDTQYF

V: TRBV4-1
length: 17
J: TRBJ2-1
CDR3: CASSQPLAGGVVYEQFF

V: TRBV2
length: 13
J: TRBJ1-1
CDR3: CATTLGQAPEAFF

V: TRBV11-2
length: 12
J: TRBJ1-2
CDR3: CASSFGDYGYTF

V: TRBV7-2
length: 12
J: TRBJ2-1
CDR3: CASSLLSNEQFF

V: TRBV18
length: 13
J: TRBJ1-2
CDR3: CASSPTYNYGYTF